This passage covers 7 T cell receptor beta chains from one sample sequenced in a study of T-cell memory formation after mild COVID-19. Using its own MiXCR run on the 5' RACE reads, TCRdb lists one record per CDR3 protein. The repertoire includes approximately 300,000 distinct CDR3 sequences, more than 15% of them detected once, and around 20% sits in the top ten. Specimen: PBMCs or a T cell subset sorted from them (not recorded which). Every receptor here comes from a man between 18 and 29 years old who had mild COVID-19 (a few samples of this study predate the infection). Cell type and time point are not known.

This chain connects TRBV20-1 to TRBJ2-1; the D gene is possibly TRBD1 (7 bases). Germline-derived CDR1 and CDR2 are DFQATT and SNEGSKA (reference sequence). Trimming removed 0 bases from V and 1 base from J, with 13 bases in between. The CDR3 covers 16 residues. The CDR3 protein is CSARDGGTVSYNEQFF. The CDR3, as DNA: TGCAGTGCTAGAGATGGAGGGACAGTGTCCTACAATGAGCAGTTCTTC.

This clonotype showed up just a few times. This rearrangement joins TRBV4-3 to TRBJ2-1; maybe TRBD2 (5 bases). The CDR3 sequence is 16 residues long. V shed 1 base and J shed 7 bases, with 17 bases lying between them. CDR1 is LGHNA, CDR2 YSLEER, per germline. The CDR3 DNA reads as TGCGCCAGCAGCCAAGTGGTCCCTGGAGAGGGTAATGAGCAGTTCTTC. It translates to CASSQVVPGEGNEQFF.

The rearrangement uses TRBV11-2 and TRBJ1-4; no reliable D call. Germline assignment: CDR1 SGHAT and CDR2 FQNNGV. This CDR3 comprises 14 residues. Trimming pared 0 bases from V and 10 bases from J, leaving 12 bases between. For the CDR3, the DNA is TGTGCCAGCAGCTTAGACGCAGCAGGAGGAAAACTGTTTTTT. This gives the protein CASSLDAAGGKLFF.

This clonotype was observed a few times. The V and J genes are TRBV5-1 and TRBJ2-7; perhaps D is TRBD1 or TRBD2 (6 bases each). The CDR3 runs to 13 residues. Germline V gives CDR1 SGHRS, CDR2 YFSETQ. V lost 4 bases to trimming and J lost 7 bases, with 15 bases between them. The CDR3 protein is CASSLEAGTEQYV. DNA of the CDR3: TGCGCCAGCAGCCTCGAGGCGGGGACAGAGCAGTACGTC.

As for this clonotype: A junction boundary mismatches the germline segment, possibly from a read error. V usage is TRBV14 and J usage is TRBJ2-1; D is unclear. The CDR3 has 13 residues. Looked up from germline, CDR1 is SGHDN and CDR2 is FVKESK. CDR3 bases: TGTGCCAGCAGCCAGTCGAGGTCCAATGCGCAGTTCTTC. It specifies CASSQSRSNAQFF. The complete variable domain, with remaining parts taken from reference TRBV14 and TRBJ2-1, reads EAGVTQFPSHSVIEKGQTVTLRCDPISGHDNLYWYRRVMGKEIKFLLHFVKESKQDESGMPNNRFLAERTGGTYSTLKVQPAELEDSGVYFCASSQSRSNAQFFGPGTRLTVL.

Many counts were recorded for this clonotype. This rearrangement joins TRBV28 to TRBJ2-7, with D unresolved. In germline, CDR1 is MDHEN, CDR2 SYDVKM. Trimming removed 6 bases at V and 4 bases at J, with 7 bases between. The CDR3 spans 11 residues. CDR3 sequence reads: CASSLGYEQYV. The CDR3 region has the DNA TGTGCCAGCAGCCTGGGGTACGAGCAGTACGTC.

This chain links TRBV6-5 with TRBJ2-7; D possibly corresponds to TRBD2 (6 bases). Germline assignment: CDR1 MNHEY and CDR2 SVGAGI. The CDR3 has 13 residues. V lost 7 bases and J lost 2, with 12 bases in between. CDR3 region: CASTPPGAYEQYF. The DNA for the CDR3 is TGTGCCAGCACCCCCCCGGGGGCCTACGAGCAGTACTTC.